The 20 T cell receptor beta chains listed next were all sequenced from one sample in a study of beta chain features in type 1 diabetes. General observations from the study: All four CD4+ subsets from Type 1 diabetes patients carried moderately but significantly shorter TCRB CDR3s.

These receptors' targets are unknown. Every bit of the isolated RNA underwent reverse transcription, so sequencing read expressed TCRB transcripts. Libraries were prepared by immunoSEQ multiplex PCR; TCRdb keeps only in-frame clonotypes and omits some of them. Counted here are about 240,000 clones, roughly 14% occurring once; the ten biggest clones make up roughly 0.02%. The sequenced sample was naive CD4+ T cells from blood. The receptor source for this set is a man aged 30 to 45 with type 1 diabetes.

This chain joins TRBV2 and TRBJ1-2; TRBD1 matches at 8 bases. The CDR3 totals 13 residues. CDR1 is SNHLY, CDR2 FYNNEI, per germline. J gave up 7 bases and V 8 bases, and 9 bases lay outside the gene matches. The CDR3 nucleotides are TGTGCCAGCGGACCTTCACAGGGGGTTGGCTACACCTTC. Its protein is CASGPSQGVGYTF.

The rearrangement uses TRBV18 and TRBJ2-7, with 8 bases identical to TRBD2. The CDR3 sequence is 15 residues long. Germline trimming cut 3 bases from V and 7 bases from J; bases unmatched to any gene: 11. Germline values: CDR1 KGHSH, CDR2 LQKENI. CDR3 amino acids: CASSPTAGSGNEQYF. Here the CDR3 DNA reads TGTGCCAGCTCACCGACTGCGGGTAGCGGGAATGAGCAGTACTTC.

This clone was counted between two and nine times. CDR3 sequence: CASSVGRQNDYGYTF. The CDR3 DNA reads as TGTGCCAGCAGCGTAGGGCGACAGAATGACTATGGCTACACCTTC. The J gene is TRBJ1-2, the V gene TRBV9; tentative D call: TRBD1 (5 bases). V dropped 0 bases and J dropped 3 bases, with 12 bases sitting between them. CDR1 and CDR2 from the germline V gene are SGDLS and YYNGEE. There are 15 residues in the CDR3.

Details on this clone: The same CDR3 arises from other DNA sequences in this sample as well. The J gene is TRBJ1-5, the V gene TRBV5-1; TRBD1 matches 8 bases. The CDR3 spans 16 residues. Trimming removed 0 bases from V and 2 bases from J; junction bases left unmatched: 4. Germline V lookup: CDR1 SGHRS, CDR2 YFSETQ. Here the CDR3 reads CASSLDGQGGNQPQHF. In DNA form, the CDR3 reads TGCGCCAGCAGCTTGGATGGACAGGGAGGCAATCAGCCCCAGCATTTT. Full variable domain (remainder filled in from reference TRBV5-1 and TRBJ1-5): KAGVTQTPRYLIKTRGQQVTLSCSPISGHRSVSWYQQTPGQGLQFLFEYFSETQRNKGNFPGRFSGRQFSNSRSEMNVSTLELGDSALYLCASSLDGQGGNQPQHFGDGTRLSIL.

This rearrangement joins TRBV5-4 to TRBJ2-1; D remains unclear. Germline lookup yields CDR1 SGHNT and CDR2 YYREEE (reference sequence). The CDR3 runs to 12 residues. The germline V and J ends were trimmed by 3 bases and 11 bases, with 12 bases remaining between them. The CDR3 reads CASSSVPTQQFF. For the CDR3, the DNA is TGTGCCAGCAGCTCGGTCCCTACCCAGCAGTTCTTC.

The V gene is TRBV7-9, the J gene TRBJ2-3; TRBD2 aligns across 11 bases. CDR1 SEHNR and CDR2 FQNEAQ come from the germline V gene (reference sequence). V dropped 5 bases and J dropped 2; count of bases not matched to a gene: 6. The CDR3 has 16 residues. The CDR3 coding sequence is TGTGCCAGCAGCGTGATAGCGGGGGGGATCACAGATACGCAGTATTTT. This encodes CASSVIAGGITDTQYF.

The table lists this clone with a few counts. CDR3 coding DNA: TGTGCCAGCAGTGAACTATTGCCCAATGAGCAGTTCTTC. This codes for CASSELLPNEQFF. V usage is TRBV2 and J usage is TRBJ2-1; the D is unclear. Trimming took off 2 bases at V and 6 bases at J, with 8 bases between the two ends. CDR1 and CDR2 from the germline V gene are SNHLY and FYNNEI. The CDR3 is 13 amino acids. Full variable domain (outside the CDR3, taken from reference TRBV2 and TRBJ2-1): EPEVTQTPSHQVTQMGQEVILRCVPISNHLYFYWYRQILGQKVEFLVSFYNNEISEKSEIFDDQFSVERPDGSNFTLKIRSTKLEDSAMYFCASSELLPNEQFFGPGTRLTVL.

This clone was found once. The chain uses TRBV5-1 and TRBJ1-4; 9 nucleotides line up with TRBD1. V shed 0 bases, J shed 5 bases, and the junction held 2 bases outside the gene matches. CDR1 and CDR2 (germline): SGHRS, YFSETQ. The CDR3 covers 15 residues. The chain's CDR3 is CASSLDGTGNEKLFF. The CDR3 bases are TGCGCCAGCAGCTTGGACGGGACAGGGAATGAAAAACTGTTTTTT.

In this sample, this clone turned up a few times. V gene TRBV19 combines with J gene TRBJ2-2; 9 bases line up with TRBD1. Germline V gene data show CDR1 as LNHDA and CDR2 as SQIVND (reference sequence). Trimming took 3 bases from V and 3 from J; bases not matched to a gene: 2. This CDR3 contains 15 residues. The CDR3 sequence: CASSITGGDTGELFF. The CDR3 DNA sequence: TGTGCCAGTAGTATTACAGGGGGCGACACCGGGGAGCTGTTTTTT.

The rearrangement uses TRBV18 and TRBJ2-2; 10 positions match TRBD2. Per the germline V gene, CDR1 is KGHSH and CDR2 is LQKENI. The CDR3 contains 16 residues. V shed 2 bases and J 4 bases; nucleotides not matched to a gene: 4. The DNA for the CDR3 is TGTGCCAGCTCACCATCACTAGCGGGGCGCACCGGGGAGCTGTTTTTT. Amino acid sequence: CASSPSLAGRTGELFF.

CDR3 sequence reads: CASRPPGTSGSTEYF. CDR3 DNA sequence: TGTGCCAGCAGGCCCCCCGGGACTAGCGGGAGTACGGAGTACTTC. The chain combines TRBV6-5 with TRBJ2-7; TRBD2 aligns across 14 bases. Germline trimming cut 6 bases from V and 11 bases from J; bases unmatched to any gene: 12. CDR3 length: 15 residues. Germline assignment: CDR1 MNHEY and CDR2 SVGAGI.

The chain joins TRBV6-5 to TRBJ2-3; 8 bases align to TRBD1. CDR3 length equals 16 residues. With V trimmed by 2 bases and J by 4 bases, 8 bases remained unmatched. CDR1 is MNHEY, CDR2 SVGAGI, per germline. The CDR3 is CASSYTTATGADTQYF. In DNA, the CDR3 is TGTGCCAGCAGTTACACGACCGCGACAGGGGCAGATACGCAGTATTTT.

The chain carries TRBV30 and TRBJ2-7, with a weak D call TRBD1 (6 bases). CDR1 is GTSNPN and CDR2 is SVGIG in the germline V gene (reference sequence). Trimming left V 0 bases short and J 3 bases short, with 12 bases between. This CDR3 contains 14 residues. CDR3 sequence (DNA): TGTGCCTGGAGTGTCGGTGGGGGCATCTACGAGCAGTACTTC. The encoded protein is CAWSVGGGIYEQYF.

This clone turned up a few times. CDR3 protein: CASSLGRGRQETQYF. CDR3 coding DNA: TGTGCCAGCAGCTTAGGCAGGGGGCGGCAAGAGACCCAGTACTTC. This chain links TRBV7-6 with TRBJ2-5; 8 nucleotides line up with TRBD1. Germline assignment: CDR1 SGHVS and CDR2 FNYEAQ. The CDR3 is 15 residues long. Germline trimming cut 1 base from V and 2 bases from J; bases unmatched to any gene: 3.

This clone was counted only a few times. The rearrangement links TRBV5-1 to TRBJ1-5; the D gene is possibly TRBD1 (6 bases). The CDR3 runs 14 residues. V shed 4 bases and J shed 6 bases, with 14 bases lying between them. In germline, CDR1 is SGHRS, CDR2 YFSETQ. CDR3 DNA: TGCGCCAGCAGCCCACAGGGAAGCGGTCAGCCCCAGCATTTT. Protein: CASSPQGSGQPQHF.

This chain uses TRBV10-3 with TRBJ1-5; 11 bases are shared with TRBD1. The CDR3 has 14 residues. Trimming took 5 bases from V and 7 from J; bases not matched to a gene: 4. Germline CDR1 reads ENHRY; CDR2 reads SYGVKD. The CDR3 DNA is TGTGCCATCAGTCCGGGACAGGGGGGCCAGCCCCAGCATTTT. This sequence encodes CAISPGQGGQPQHF.

With regard to this clone: The junction differs from germline at one of its ends, possibly a read error. The rearrangement links TRBV5-1 to TRBJ1-2; 8 nucleotides agree with TRBD1. Germline values: CDR1 SGHRS, CDR2 YFSETQ. CDR3 length: 16 amino acids. Here the CDR3 reads CSSSPAGQGANDGYTF. As DNA, the CDR3 is TGCTCCAGCAGCCCCGCGGGGCAGGGGGCGAACGATGGCTACACCTTC.

The sample holds a few counts of this clone. The chain uses TRBV6-6 and TRBJ1-1; D ambiguous. The CDR3 is 12 residues long. V lost 6 bases and J 4 bases, leaving 9 bases between the germline ends. Germline V lookup: CDR1 MNHNY, CDR2 SVGAGI (reference sequence). CDR3 region: CASRTQGTEAFF. For the CDR3, the DNA is TGTGCCAGCAGGACACAAGGCACTGAAGCTTTCTTT.

The chain couples TRBV7-9 to TRBJ1-4; D perhaps matches TRBD1 (5 bases). Germline V CDR1 and CDR2: SEHNR, FQNEAQ (reference sequence). This CDR3 contains 15 residues. Trimming shortened V by 3 bases and J by 3 bases, and 11 bases separated the two germline ends. CDR3 coding DNA: TGTGCCAGCAGCTTGGGGCAGGTGGCTAATGAAAAACTGTTTTTT. This encodes CASSLGQVANEKLFF.

J is TRBJ1-5 and V is TRBV2, with 7 bases fitting TRBD1. This CDR3 has 15 amino acids. V lost 7 bases and J lost 0; bases outside the gene matches: 6. The V gene's germline CDR1 is SNHLY and CDR2 FYNNEI. The CDR3 region has the DNA TGTGCCAGCAACTACGGGACAGCTAGCAATCAGCCCCAGCATTTT. Its protein product is CASNYGTASNQPQHF.